This TCR beta chain was documented in a study of cytomegalovirus exposure and HLA in healthy donors. This CDR3 is 13 amino acids long. The V gene lost 5 bases and the J gene lost 9 bases, with 16 bases spanning the gap. CDR1 MNHNS and CDR2 SASEGT come from the germline V gene. This clone has more than one count but fewer than ten. Primers included in the PCR were 60 Vbeta and 13 Jbeta primers. Clones were sequenced by immunoSEQ multiplex PCR, and TCRdb holds only the in-frame ones, with some missing. The profile shows 170,000 or so clones, approximately 80% of them singletons. J is TRBJ2-5 and V is TRBV6-1, with D possibly matching TRBD2 (6 bases). The sequencing sample was made of PBMCs. This clonotype was sampled from a woman under 40 in good health and CMV-seronegative. The CDR3 spells CASSLRDLRPQYF. CDR3 DNA: TGTGCCAGCAGTCTCCGGGACTTGCGACCCCAGTACTTC.